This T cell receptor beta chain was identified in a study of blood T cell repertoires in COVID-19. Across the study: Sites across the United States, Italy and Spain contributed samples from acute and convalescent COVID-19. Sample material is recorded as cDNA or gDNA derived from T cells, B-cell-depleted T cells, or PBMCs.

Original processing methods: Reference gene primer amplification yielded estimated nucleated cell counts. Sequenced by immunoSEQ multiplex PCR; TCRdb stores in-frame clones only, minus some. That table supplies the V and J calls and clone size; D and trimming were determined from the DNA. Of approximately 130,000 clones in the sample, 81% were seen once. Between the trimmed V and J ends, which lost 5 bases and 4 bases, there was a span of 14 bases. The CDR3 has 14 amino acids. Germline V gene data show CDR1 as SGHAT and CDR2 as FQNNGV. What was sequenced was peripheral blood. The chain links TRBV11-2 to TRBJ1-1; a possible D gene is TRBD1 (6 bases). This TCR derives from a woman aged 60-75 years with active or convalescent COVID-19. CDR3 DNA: TGTGCCAGCAGCGCCGGACCAGGGGTCACTGAAGCTTTCTTT. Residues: CASSAGPGVTEAFF.